Below are 7 T cell receptor beta chains sequenced from a single sample in a study of blood T cells in healthy people across ages. Using a J-beta primer mix together with a sample-barcoded 5' primer, a second PCR was run for about 6 to 12 cycles. Each CDR3 protein gets one entry after TCRdb re-called the 5' RACE reads with MiXCR. The data contain hundreds of thousands of distinct CDR3 sequences, roughly 30% of them singletons. The sequencing input was blood. The receptors derive from a woman of 80 years or more in good health.

This clonotype has at least ten counts. J is TRBJ2-5 and V is TRBV7-6; 10 bases map to TRBD1. The CDR3 is 20 residues long. Germline CDR1 and CDR2: SGHVS and FNYEAQ. V dropped 2 bases and J dropped 0; count of bases not matched to a gene: 15. The CDR3 here is CASSLQTGTGVFTYQETQYF. CDR3 nucleotides: TGTGCCAGCAGCTTACAAACCGGGACAGGGGTCTTTACGTACCAAGAGACCCAGTACTTC.

This clonotype was detected many times. The chain employs TRBV6-2 or TRBV6-3 and TRBJ2-1; TRBD2 aligns across 7 bases. Germline lookup yields CDR1 MNHEY and CDR2 SVGEGT. Trimming cost V 8 bases and J 3 bases; bases outside gene matches: 10. The CDR3 totals 15 residues. The CDR3 reads CASVSRGDFYNEQFF. CDR3 sequence (DNA): TGTGCCAGCGTTTCTCGGGGGGACTTCTACAATGAGCAGTTCTTC.

With regard to this clonotype: This clone may be a read error of a much larger clone one base away. The rearrangement links TRBV7-3 to TRBJ2-1, with 14 bases identical to TRBD2. The end of the DNA is better explained by TRBJ2-7, so the J call may be wrong. CDR1 is SGHTA, CDR2 FQGTGA, per germline. This CDR3 region has 17 residues. This CDR3 is CASSLVGLAGGANEQYF. The CDR3 nucleotides read TGTGCCAGCAGCTTGGTTGGACTAGCGGGGGGTGCCAATGAGCAGTACTTC.

This clonotype came up many times. The chain combines TRBV10-3 with TRBJ2-1; 8 bases align to TRBD2. The junction had 12 bases not matched to a gene; V was cut back by 0 bases and J by 8 bases. The CDR3 runs 17 residues. Per germline, CDR1 ENHRY and CDR2 SYGVKD. CDR3 residues: CAISESAAGGLVHEQFF. The CDR3 region has the DNA TGTGCCATCAGTGAGTCTGCTGCGGGGGGCCTGGTGCATGAGCAGTTCTTC.

The chain has TRBV5-1 and TRBJ2-3; possible D gene TRBD1, 6 bases. The V and J ends lost 4 bases and 0 bases respectively, with 12 bases between them. The CDR3 covers 15 residues. Germline assignment: CDR1 SGHRS and CDR2 YFSETQ. The CDR3 spells CASSIRQDSTDTQYF. In DNA form, the CDR3 reads TGCGCCAGCAGCATCCGACAGGACAGCACAGATACGCAGTATTTT.

This clonotype has a count of ten or more. This chain joins TRBV5-5 and TRBJ1-2; the D is unclear. The germline gives CDR1 SGHKS, CDR2 YYEKEE (reference sequence). The CDR3 loop spans 12 amino acids. V was trimmed by 0 bases and J by 4 bases, leaving 4 bases between them. CDR3 in amino acids: CASSLEVYGYTF. The DNA of the CDR3 is TGTGCCAGCAGCTTGGAGGTCTATGGCTACACCTTC.

In regard to this clonotype: At one of its ends the junction is not consistent with the germline gene, which may arise from a read error. The chain employs TRBV27 and TRBJ2-7; possibly TRBD1 for D (6 bases). There are 14 residues in the CDR3. Germline V lookup: CDR1 MNHEY, CDR2 SMNVEV (reference sequence). The CDR3 nucleotides read TGTGCCGGCAGTCCTCAGGGGCCGGCCTACGAGCAGTACTTC. As protein: CAGSPQGPAYEQYF.